This T cell receptor (beta chain) was recovered during a study of shared clonotypes between healthy human individuals. This clone was counted a single time. CDR3 length: 13 residues. Trimming stripped 3 bases from V and 6 bases from J, with 12 bases between. Germline assignment: CDR1 LNHDA and CDR2 SQIVND (reference sequence). Profiled with immunoSEQ multiplex PCR; TCRdb holds only in-frame clones, not every one. The sample lists 450,000 or so clones, more than 70% occurring once. The chain links TRBV19 to TRBJ2-7; no firm D call. Source material: PBMCs. The sequence derives from a middle-aged woman in good health. Some clones in this sample may be carry-over from other donors' samples. DNA of the CDR3: TGTGCCAGTAGTATTGTTAGTTCAACCGAGCAGTACTTC. The encoded protein is CASSIVSSTEQYF.